One sample yielded the 9 T cell receptor beta chains listed below, sequenced in a study of blood T cell repertoires in COVID-19. The repertoire was sequenced with immunoSEQ multiplex PCR; TCRdb's copy has only in-frame clones and lacks some. The sample holds tens of thousands of clones; about four fifths are singletons and the top ten take around 5%. The sequenced material came from peripheral blood. These receptors all stem from a man aged 50 to 60 with active COVID-19.

The rearrangement joins TRBV29-1 to TRBJ2-7; D ambiguous. The CDR3 runs to 11 residues. V was cut by 7 bases and J by 6 bases, with 13 bases left in between. Germline CDR1 reads SQVTM; CDR2 reads ANQGSEA. CDR3 region: CSDPLPCEQYF. DNA for the CDR3: TGCAGCGACCCACTTCCCTGCGAGCAGTACTTC.

The chain recombines TRBV5-1 with TRBJ1-1; D unresolved. The CDR3 spans 15 residues. With 1 base removed from V and 1 base from J, the gap between germline ends came to 11 bases. Looked up from germline, CDR1 is SGHRS and CDR2 is YFSETQ. The CDR3 sequence is CASSLRTERNTEAFF. Written as DNA, the CDR3 is TGCGCCAGCAGCTTGAGAACTGAGAGGAACACTGAAGCTTTCTTT.

The chain carries TRBV11-1 and TRBJ2-5; perhaps TRBD2 as D (6 bases). Germline loops: CDR1 SGHAT, CDR2 FQDESV (reference sequence). Between the trimmed V and J ends, which lost 5 bases and 1 base, there was a span of 8 bases. The length of the CDR3 is 13 residues. CDR3 in amino acids: CASSPGGQETQYF. CDR3 in DNA: TGTGCCAGCAGCCCCGGGGGCCAAGAGACCCAGTACTTC.

The chain uses TRBV2 and TRBJ1-5, with 8 bases matching TRBD1. The CDR3 sequence is 15 residues long. Trimming at V came to 3 bases and at J to 3 bases, leaving 4 bases not matched to a gene. CDR1 is SNHLY, CDR2 FYNNEI, per germline. CDR3 coding DNA: TGTGCCAGCAGTGAGAAGACAGGGGACAATCAGCCCCAGCATTTT. Its protein is CASSEKTGDNQPQHF. Supplemented by reference TRBV2 and TRBJ1-5, the full variable domain reads EPEVTQTPSHQVTQMGQEVILRCVPISNHLYFYWYRQILGQKVEFLVSFYNNEISEKSEIFDDQFSVERPDGSNFTLKIRSTKLEDSAMYFCASSEKTGDNQPQHFGDGTRLSIL.

The chain joins TRBV7-2 to TRBJ2-7; the match to TRBD1 covers 8 bases. The CDR3 runs 15 residues. J lost 3 bases, V lost 5 bases, and 9 bases had no gene match. CDR1 and CDR2 (germline): SGHTA, FQGNSA. The CDR3 sequence is CASSPRTGPSYEQYF. The CDR3 nucleotides are TGTGCCAGCAGCCCCCGGACAGGGCCCAGCTACGAGCAGTACTTC.

The chain couples TRBV3-1 (or the pseudogene TRBV3-2) to TRBJ2-6; possible D gene TRBD2, 6 bases. Trimming left V 7 bases short and J 4 bases short, with 14 bases between. The germline V gene has CDR1 LGHDT and CDR2 YNNKEL (reference sequence). This CDR3 has 15 amino acids. CDR3 nucleotides: TGTGCCAGCAACTTTGGGGGGTCGGGGGCCAACGTCCTGACTTTC. This sequence encodes CASNFGGSGANVLTF.

CDR3 in DNA: TGTGCCAGCAGCTTTTTGTCTGGGCACACCGGGGAGCTGTTTTTT. Protein sequence: CASSFLSGHTGELFF. The V gene is TRBV5-4, the J gene TRBJ2-2; no clear D gene. This CDR3 has 15 amino acids. Germline values: CDR1 SGHNT, CDR2 YYREEE (reference sequence). Trimming shortened V by 2 bases and J by 3 bases, and 11 bases separated the two germline ends.

In its sample, this clone was seen a few times. J is TRBJ1-6 and V is TRBV5-1; 9 nucleotides line up with TRBD1. Germline V gives CDR1 SGHRS, CDR2 YFSETQ. V gave up 4 bases and J gave up 6 bases; unmatched junction bases: 8. The CDR3 spans 16 residues. The CDR3 spells CASSPQGAVGNSPLHF. The CDR3 region has the DNA TGCGCCAGCAGCCCACAGGGGGCTGTAGGTAATTCACCCCTCCACTTT.

The CDR3 DNA reads as TGTGCCAGCAGCCAAGGTAATTACAATGAGCAGTTCTTC. It is translated as CASSQGNYNEQFF. V and J are TRBV14 and TRBJ2-1; D is unclear. V lost 1 base and J 4 bases, leaving 5 bases between the germline ends. CDR3 length equals 13 residues. The V gene's germline CDR1 is SGHDN and CDR2 FVKESK.